The present TCR beta chain was sequenced within a study of blood T cell repertoires in COVID-19 (TCRdb year 2020). In the study overall: The collaborator samples originated in the United States, Italy and Spain and spanned the acute and convalescent phases of COVID-19. Deeply sampled blood TCRbeta repertoires from subjects exposed to, actively infected with, or recovered from COVID-19 were included in the dataset. The material from the prospective study consisted of cDNA or gDNA derived from T cells, B-cell-depleted T cells, or PBMCs. Where available, HLA class I and class II types were obtained from metadata supplied by the sample provider rather than from assay-based typing. Samples came from the ongoing ImmuneRACE study (first 160 participants) plus 1,254 subjects from 6 global collaborators. The repertoires were released in a freely available public database intended as a resource for research on the immune response to SARS-CoV-2. Sample metadata almost always included a de-identified subject ID, COVID-19 status, age in years and sex. The investigation overall reported the following: The quantity of clinical and demographic metadata differed by source and by participant and was supplied without curation.

TCRbeta CDR3 regions were amplified from genomic DNA by means of the immunoSEQ Assay, a bias-controlled multiplex PCR. The original methods were these. The number of nucleated cells in each sample was estimated by amplification of reference gene primers within the assay. To quantify the absolute abundance of each unique TCRbeta CDR3 rearrangement, sequence reads were collapsed and filtered. Productive Simpson clonality was computed per sample as the square root of Simpson's diversity index over productive rearrangements. Sourced from immuneACCESS, this table was stored by TCRdb with only in-frame sequences that have V and J called. A share of the clones is absent; for the studies checked, an unresolved V gene accounts for under half, and the remainder has no known explanation. The V and J calls and the clone size are those of that table, but D and trimming were determined from the DNA. The sample profile shows roughly 380,000 clones; around 87% of them were found once. In total, the top ten clones hold 1.3% of the sample.

This clone is a singleton in its sample. Its antigen is not yet known. In this CDR3 the conserved last residue, phenylalanine or tryptophan, is missing, so a read error is likely. The DNA is omitted, as the CDR3 cannot be located on it reliably, and the CDR3 follows TCRdb's listing. In the prospective study, participants were about 18 to 90 years old, resided in 25 or so geographic areas of the United States, and were enrolled through a virtual design. Cohort assignment in the prospective study relied on participant-reported clinical history from a screening survey and a study questionnaire. ImmuneRACE Cohort 3 recovered participants were defined by two consecutive negative NP/OP PCR tests, healthcare professional clearance, or symptom resolution. In the prospective study, whole blood, serum and a nasopharyngeal or oropharyngeal swab were collected from each participant by mobile phlebotomists. Additional blood draws and questionnaires over an approximately 2-month period could optionally be provided by prospective study participants. Prospective study blood samples were shipped either frozen or at room temperature before DNA extraction.

Sequenced sample: PBMCs or T cells enriched from blood (not recorded which). The sequence was collected from a man aged 25 to 40 who had recovered from COVID-19.

The CDR3 corresponds to CASSYSLTGVS. The rearranged chain carries TRBV6-5 and TRBJ1-1; TRBD1 was called by the table and not checked on the DNA. The germline V gene encodes CDR1 MNHEY and CDR2 SVGAGI. Ends included, the CDR3 has 11 residues.